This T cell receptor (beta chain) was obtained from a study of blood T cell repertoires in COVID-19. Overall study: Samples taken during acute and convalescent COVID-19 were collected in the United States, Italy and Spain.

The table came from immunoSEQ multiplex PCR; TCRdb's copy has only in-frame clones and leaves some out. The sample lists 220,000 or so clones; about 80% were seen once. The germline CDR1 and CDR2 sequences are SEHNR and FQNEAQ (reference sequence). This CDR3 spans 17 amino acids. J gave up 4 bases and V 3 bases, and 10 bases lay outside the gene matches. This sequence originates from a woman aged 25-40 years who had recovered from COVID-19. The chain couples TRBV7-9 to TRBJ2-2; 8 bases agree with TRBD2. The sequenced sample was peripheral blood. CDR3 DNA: TGTGCCAGCAGCTTCCCCTCAGTCGGGGGGGGCACCGGGGAGCTGTTTTTT. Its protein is CASSFPSVGGGTGELFF.